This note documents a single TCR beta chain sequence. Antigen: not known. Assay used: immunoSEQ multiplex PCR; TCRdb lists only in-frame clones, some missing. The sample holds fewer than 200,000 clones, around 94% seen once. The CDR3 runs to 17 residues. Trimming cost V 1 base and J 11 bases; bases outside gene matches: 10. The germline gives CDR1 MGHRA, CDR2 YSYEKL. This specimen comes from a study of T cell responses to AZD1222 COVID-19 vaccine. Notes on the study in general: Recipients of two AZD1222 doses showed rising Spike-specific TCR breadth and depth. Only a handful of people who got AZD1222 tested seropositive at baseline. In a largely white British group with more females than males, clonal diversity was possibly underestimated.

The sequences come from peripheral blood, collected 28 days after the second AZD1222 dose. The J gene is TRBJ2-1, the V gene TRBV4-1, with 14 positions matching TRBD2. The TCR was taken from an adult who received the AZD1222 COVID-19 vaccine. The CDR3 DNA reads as TGCGCCAGCAGCCAAGGACTAGCGGGAGGGTATACAATGAAGCAGTTCTTC. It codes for CASSQGLAGGYTMKQFF.